Listed here are 3 T cell receptor beta chains from one sample, sequenced in a study of T cells in Graves' hyperthyroidism and ophthalmopathy. The source material, RNA transcripts, was used to amplify TCR beta CDR3 regions. TCR CDR3 regions were first amplified by RT-PCR with HTBI primers. TCRdb re-analysed the multiplex PCR reads in MiXCR, keeping a single row per CDR3 protein. The sample holds fewer than 450,000 distinct CDR3 sequences, 12% to 15% seen once. The sample taken for sequencing was blood. These receptors all stem from a woman aged 55-70 years with Graves' ophthalmopathy.

This clonotype was observed a handful of times. V usage is TRBV5-1 and J usage is TRBJ2-2, with D possibly TRBD2 on 6 matching bases. This CDR3 is 16 amino acids long. CDR1 is SGHRS, CDR2 YFSETQ, per germline. V dropped 1 base and J dropped 3 bases, with 13 bases sitting between them. CDR3 loop: CASSLSVGEDTGELFF. CDR3 coding DNA: TGCGCCAGCAGCTTGTCAGTAGGGGAGGACACCGGGGAGCTGTTTTTT.

This chain connects TRBV7-3 to TRBJ2-1, with 7 bases lining up with TRBD2. Trimming cost V 1 base and J 4 bases; bases outside gene matches: 7. Germline V gene lookup returns CDR1 SGHTA and CDR2 FQGTGA. This CDR3 has 16 residues. The CDR3 protein is CASSLRGTGGYNEQFF. CDR3 nucleotide sequence: TGTGCCAGCAGCTTAAGGGGTACGGGGGGATACAATGAGCAGTTCTTC.

The chain links TRBV7-2 to TRBJ1-6, with D uncertain. The CDR3 runs 13 residues. Looked up from germline, CDR1 is SGHTA and CDR2 is FQGNSA. The V end lost 5 bases, the J end lost 7 bases, and 9 bases lay between the germline ends. The CDR3 DNA reads TGTGCCAGCAGCCGAATTGGGAATTCACCCCTCCACTTT. Protein product: CASSRIGNSPLHF. The variable domain in full, with the rest retrieved from reference TRBV7-2 and TRBJ1-6, is GAGVSQSPSNKVTEKGKDVELRCDPISGHTALYWYRQSLGQGLEFLIYFQGNSAPDKSGLPSDRFSAERTGGSVSTLTIQRTQQEDSAVYLCASSRIGNSPLHFGNGTRLTVT.